Listed below are T cell receptor beta chains from one sample, sequenced in a study of T cell responses to AZD1222 COVID-19 vaccine. The repertoire was sequenced with immunoSEQ multiplex PCR; TCRdb's copy has only in-frame clones and lacks some. The sample records around 130,000 clones, about nine tenths being singletons. The material sequenced was peripheral blood, taken 28 days after the second AZD1222 dose. The receptors originated from an adult who received the AZD1222 COVID-19 vaccine. Both conserved end residues are part of each CDR3. A D gene is named only where the DNA matches it firmly. Rows give clone size only sometimes, using once, few, many, or a class for an expanded clone.

DNA,CDR3,J,D,size,V
TGTGCCAGCAGTTCCGCAAGTAATCAGCCCCAGCATTTT,CASSSASNQPQHF,TRBJ1-5,-,-,TRBV12-3/TRBV12-4
TGCAGCGTTGGCTTCAACCCGGAAGATGGCTACACCTTC,CSVGFNPEDGYTF,TRBJ1-2,-,-,TRBV29-1
TGTGCCAGTAGTTCTGGCAGGGGGCATGTTCAGCCCCAGCATTTT,CASSSGRGHVQPQHF,TRBJ1-5,TRBD1,-,TRBV19
TGTGCCAGCAGTTTATGGGGGAACACTGAAGCTTTCTTT,CASSLWGNTEAFF,TRBJ1-1,-,-,TRBV27
TGTGCCAGCAGCAAGGGCGGGGGGGCAACTAATGAAAAACTGTTTTTT,CASSKGGGATNEKLFF,TRBJ1-4,-,-,TRBV3-1/TRBV3-2
TGTGCCAGCAGCCAAGGCAGGGGTCAAGAGACCCAGTACTTC,CASSQGRGQETQYF,TRBJ2-5,-,-,TRBV14
TGTGCCAGCAGCGTGGGCGGGTTGGGGCCCTACGAGCAGTACTTC,CASSVGGLGPYEQYF,TRBJ2-7,-,-,TRBV9
TGTGCCAGCAGCTTAGCGGGACTAGCGGGAGGGCCTATAGATACGCAGTATTTT,CASSLAGLAGGPIDTQYF,TRBJ2-3,TRBD2,-,TRBV7-9
TGTGCCAGCAGTGAAAACAGGGGGGACACCGGGGAGCTGTTTTTT,CASSENRGDTGELFF,TRBJ2-2,TRBD1,-,TRBV2
TGTGCCAGCAGCTTGAGGGAGACTGGAAACACCATATATTTT,CASSLRETGNTIYF,TRBJ1-3,-,-,TRBV7-6
TGTGCCAGCAGCTTTCGACGGCCTGGGGCATATAGCAATCAGCCCCAGCATTTT,CASSFRRPGAYSNQPQHF,TRBJ1-5,-,-,TRBV5-8
TGCGCCAGCAGCTTGGCGTTAGCGGGACCCGAGCAGTACTTC,CASSLALAGPEQYF,TRBJ2-7,TRBD2,-,TRBV5-1
TGTGCCAGCAGCTTTGGTCTAGCGGGTATCTCTGGGGCCAACGTCCTGACTTTC,CASSFGLAGISGANVLTF,TRBJ2-6,TRBD2,-,TRBV13
TGTGCCAGCTCACCACGGACAGGGGCTGAGGTTTATGGCTACACCTTC,CASSPRTGAEVYGYTF,TRBJ1-2,TRBD1,once,TRBV18
TGTGCCAGTAGTTACGAGTCCGGGACAGAAATTTCAGCAGGCGCTGAAGCTTTCTTT,CASSYESGTEISAGAEAFF,TRBJ1-1,TRBD1,-,TRBV19
TGTGCCAGCAGCGTAGGGGGGCTTGGCTACACCTTC,CASSVGGLGYTF,TRBJ1-2,-,-,TRBV11-2
TGCGCCAGCAGCTTGGGGACCGACGTCTACGAGCAGTACTTC,CASSLGTDVYEQYF,TRBJ2-7,-,few,TRBV5-1
TGCGCCAGCAGCTTCCGGGGACAAAGTGGCACTGAAGCTTTCTTT,CASSFRGQSGTEAFF,TRBJ1-1,-,-,TRBV5-1
TGTGCCAGCAGCGCCAGGACAGGGGTAAGGTCTGGAAACACCATATATTTT,CASSARTGVRSGNTIYF,TRBJ1-3,TRBD1,-,TRBV9
TGTGCCAGCAGCCAAGCAGCAGGGGCCACTATCTACGAGCAGTACTTC,CASSQAAGATIYEQYF,TRBJ2-7,-,-,TRBV4-2
TGCGCCAGCAGCCCGGAAGCAGCGGGGGGCCCCCTAGCCAAAAACATTCAGTACTTC,CASSPEAAGGPLAKNIQYF,TRBJ2-4,TRBD2,-,TRBV4-1
TGCGCCAGCAGATCACAGGGCCCGGGAAACACCATATATTTT,CASRSQGPGNTIYF,TRBJ1-3,-,-,TRBV5-1
TGTGCCAGCGGAAGTAAGACCTACGAGCAGTACTTC,CASGSKTYEQYF,TRBJ2-7,-,-,TRBV2
TGCGCCAGCAGCCACACAGGGTTAGGGATGAACACTGAAGCTTTCTTT,CASSHTGLGMNTEAFF,TRBJ1-1,-,few,TRBV4-3
TGTGCCAGCTCAGACAGGGGCTCCTACGAGCAGTACTTC,CASSDRGSYEQYF,TRBJ2-7,TRBD1,-,TRBV18
TGTGCCAGTAGTTTGGAGATAACAGGGCTCTATCAGCCCCAGCATTTT,CASSLEITGLYQPQHF,TRBJ1-5,-,once,TRBV19
TGTGCCAGCAGCCCCTCGTGGTTCACCGGGGAGCTGTTTTTT,CASSPSWFTGELFF,TRBJ2-2,-,-,TRBV11-2
TGTGCCAGCAGCTACCACCCTGGGACAGGAGCTAATCAGCCCCAGCATTTT,CASSYHPGTGANQPQHF,TRBJ1-5,TRBD1,-,TRBV7-8
TGCGCCAGCAGCCAAGACGGACGGGCTAGCGGTTACAATGAGCAGTTCTTC,CASSQDGRASGYNEQFF,TRBJ2-1,TRBD2,-,TRBV4-1
TGTGCCAGCAGCTTATTAGGTTCGGAGACCCAGTACTTC,CASSLLGSETQYF,TRBJ2-5,-,-,TRBV13